The source of this T cell receptor (beta chain) is a study of control samples from healthy donors and cancer patients. CDR1 is LNHDA and CDR2 is SQIVND in the germline V gene (reference sequence). Trimming cost V 4 bases and J 5 bases, with 21 bases left between them. CDR3 length: 17 amino acids. Measured with immunoSEQ multiplex PCR; TCRdb has only the in-frame clones, and not every one. The data hold over 100,000 clones, with around 90% observed a single time. The material sequenced was blood. The chain is built from TRBV19 and TRBJ1-5, with a weak D call TRBD1 (6 bases). The sequence was obtained from a woman between 18 and 29 years old in good health. The DNA of the CDR3 is TGTGCCAGTAGTACGCCTCTAAGGGCAGGGGAGCATCAGCCCCAGCATTTT. It codes for CASSTPLRAGEHQPQHF. Combining the CDR3 with reference TRBV19 and TRBJ1-5 gives the whole variable domain DGGITQSPKYLFRKEGQNVTLSCEQNLNHDAMYWYRQDPGQGLRLIYYSQIVNDFQKGDIAEGYSVSREKKESFPLTVTSAQKNPTAFYLCASSTPLRAGEHQPQHFGDGTRLSIL.